This is a list of T cell receptor beta chains from one sample in a study of blood T cell repertoires in COVID-19. Produced via immunoSEQ multiplex PCR; TCRdb's table is partial and in-frame only. The data hold 400,000 or so clones, with around 91% observed a single time. Sequencing was carried out using peripheral blood. These receptor sequences come from a woman aged 40 to 50 with COVID-19, enrolled during active disease. CDR3s include the opening cysteine and the closing phenylalanine or tryptophan. The D gene is left open where the match is weak. Clone size appears in some rows only: once, few, many, or a class for an expanded clone.

TGTGCCACCAGGGGCTCTTCTAGCACAGATACGCAGTATTTT | CATRGSSSTDTQYF | TRBV24-1 | once | - | TRBJ2-3
TGTGCCAGCAGCGTAGGTCCAGCGGGGTCGCCAGATACGCAGTATTTT | CASSVGPAGSPDTQYF | TRBV9 | - | TRBD2 | TRBJ2-3
TGCAGTGCCAGTGGACTAGCGGGAGGGCCGCCAGATACGCAGTATTTT | CSASGLAGGPPDTQYF | TRBV20-1 | - | TRBD2 | TRBJ2-3
TGTGCCAGCAGCTGGACAGGGGCTGGAATCACAGATACGCAGTATTTT | CASSWTGAGITDTQYF | TRBV7-2 | - | TRBD1 | TRBJ2-3
TGTGCCAGCAGCCCTAGAACGGGACAGGGAGAAGAGACCCAGTACTTC | CASSPRTGQGEETQYF | TRBV7-9 | few | TRBD1 | TRBJ2-5
TGTGCCAGCAGTCCCTTGGGACAGGGAGACAAAGCGGGAGCCCTCTACGAGCAGTACTTC | CASSPLGQGDKAGALYEQYF | TRBV27 | - | - | TRBJ2-7
TGTGCCAGCCGTGTTGGCAGGCAGCCCCAGCATTTT | CASRVGRQPQHF | TRBV28 | - | - | TRBJ1-5
TGCGCCAGCAGCCAAGAATGGACAGGGAATCAGCCCCAGCATTTT | CASSQEWTGNQPQHF | TRBV4-3 | - | TRBD1 | TRBJ1-5
TGTGCCAGCAGTTGGGCGGGGGGGCCCCAGCATTTT | CASSWAGGPQHF | TRBV28 | - | - | TRBJ1-5
TGTGCCAGCAGCCAACTAGCTTCTAGCACAGATACGCAGTATTTT | CASSQLASSTDTQYF | TRBV6-5 | - | - | TRBJ2-3
TGTGCCAGCAGTTTAGGAGGGATCGGGGCCGGGGAGCTGTTTTTT | CASSLGGIGAGELFF | TRBV28 | - | - | TRBJ2-2
TGTGCCAGCAATCCGCCCCGGACAAGCGAAAAACTGTTTTTT | CASNPPRTSEKLFF | TRBV6-4 | once | - | TRBJ1-4
TGTGCCAGCAGTGAATATGGGGGGACAGGGAACGGAAACACCATATATTTT | CASSEYGGTGNGNTIYF | TRBV25-1 | once | TRBD1 | TRBJ1-3
TGTGCCAGCAGGATCCGGACAGGGGGGGGACTCTACTATGGCTACACCTTC | CASRIRTGGGLYYGYTF | TRBV28 | few | TRBD1 | TRBJ1-2
TGTGCCAGCAGCGATACCGGGACTAGCGGGAGGGCCCGTAGCACAGATACGCAGTATTTT | CASSDTGTSGRARSTDTQYF | TRBV5-4 | - | TRBD2 | TRBJ2-3
TGCGCCAGCAGCGGGACAGGGGCTGGAAACACCATATATTTT | CASSGTGAGNTIYF | TRBV5-1 | - | TRBD1 | TRBJ1-3
TGTGCCAGCAGTTTAGGGGGAGGAGGGTTAAATCAGCCCCAGCATTTT | CASSLGGGGLNQPQHF | TRBV27 | - | - | TRBJ1-5
TGTGCCAGCTCAGCCGCCCCCGTACGGCCCTCTAGCGGGGGTTTCGCCTACGAGCAGTACTTC | CASSAAPVRPSSGGFAYEQYF | TRBV18 | - | TRBD2 | TRBJ2-7
TGCGCCAGCACCCCAACGGGACTAGCGGGGATAGGTGAGCAGTTCTTC | CASTPTGLAGIGEQFF | TRBV5-1 | - | TRBD2 | TRBJ2-1
TGTGCCAGCAGTCCCCTGGGGAGCGGAGGGACAGATACGCAGTATTTT | CASSPLGSGGTDTQYF | TRBV27 | - | - | TRBJ2-3
TGTGCCAGCGCAGGGGGCTGGGGGGAAGGGACTGAAGCTTTCTTT | CASAGGWGEGTEAFF | TRBV27 | - | TRBD1 | TRBJ1-1
TGTGCCAGCAGCCAAGAGCAAGACTTGAACACTGAAGCTTTCTTT | CASSQEQDLNTEAFF | TRBV3-1/TRBV3-2 | - | - | TRBJ1-1
TGTGCCAGCAGCCAGGGGGACTCCCGAGGCCACAATGAGCAGTTCTTC | CASSQGDSRGHNEQFF | TRBV2 | - | - | TRBJ2-1
TGTGCCAGCAGCTTATCGGGGAACAACTATGGCTACACCTTC | CASSLSGNNYGYTF | TRBV7-2 | - | - | TRBJ1-2
TGTGCCAGCAGCTTAGCGGGACAGGGGAGGACCTACGAGCAGTACTTC | CASSLAGQGRTYEQYF | TRBV7-2 | - | TRBD1 | TRBJ2-7
TGTGCCAGCAGTTTGTCGGGGGACTATGGCTACACCTTC | CASSLSGDYGYTF | TRBV28 | once | - | TRBJ1-2
TGTGCCAGCAGCCCGTCGGGAGCAGATACGCAGTATTTT | CASSPSGADTQYF | TRBV11-3 | few | - | TRBJ2-3
TGTGCCAGCAGCTTAGCGACCGGGACAGAGACTCAGCCCCAGCATTTT | CASSLATGTETQPQHF | TRBV7-8 | - | TRBD1 | TRBJ1-5
TGTGCCAGCAGTTACAGGACAGGCATCCAATTATCGAACACTGAAGCTTTCTTT | CASSYRTGIQLSNTEAFF | TRBV6-2/TRBV6-3 | few | TRBD1 | TRBJ1-1
TGTGCCAGCGGGAGGGGAGGTTCCACTGAAGCTTTCTTT | CASGRGGSTEAFF | TRBV9 | - | - | TRBJ1-1
TGCGCCAGCAGCCTGGCCGGGACAGGTACGAACACTGAAGCTTTCTTT | CASSLAGTGTNTEAFF | TRBV5-1 | - | TRBD1 | TRBJ1-1
TGTGCCACCAGTGACCCCGGACAGGGGGACACCGGGGAGCTGTTTTTT | CATSDPGQGDTGELFF | TRBV24-1 | medium-sized | TRBD1 | TRBJ2-2
TGTGCCAGCAGCTTATTCGGGACAAAAAACATTCAGTACTTC | CASSLFGTKNIQYF | TRBV7-9 | - | - | TRBJ2-4
TGTGCCAGCAGCTTTCTCGGGAACAATGAGCAGTTCTTC | CASSFLGNNEQFF | TRBV11-2 | - | - | TRBJ2-1
TGCGCCAGCAGCTTAGGAGTGCCGAACACTGAAGCTTTCTTT | CASSLGVPNTEAFF | TRBV5-1 | - | - | TRBJ1-1
TGTGCCACCCAGGAACTTGCAGGGGGCGGAAAACTGTTTTTT | CATQELAGGGKLFF | TRBV18 | - | TRBD1 | TRBJ1-4
TGTGCCAGTAGAACACAGGGGGCCCTAGCTGAAGCTTTCTTT | CASRTQGALAEAFF | TRBV19 | once | TRBD1 | TRBJ1-1
TGTGCCAGCAGTTTAGAAGGGGTTAACTATGGCTACACCTTC | CASSLEGVNYGYTF | TRBV7-6 | - | - | TRBJ1-2
TGTGCCAGCAGTTACTCGAGACTAGCGGGGCTCCCCTACGAGCAGTACTTC | CASSYSRLAGLPYEQYF | TRBV6-2/TRBV6-3 | - | TRBD2 | TRBJ2-7
TGTGCCAGCGGAGACAGGGGCCGCCTGGTGCCCCAGCATTTT | CASGDRGRLVPQHF | TRBV6-5 | - | TRBD1 | TRBJ1-5
TGTGCCAGCAGTTCCCCCGGCAGGGGTGATACCCAGTACTTC | CASSSPGRGDTQYF | TRBV6-5 | - | - | TRBJ2-5
TGTGCCAGCCGGGGGTCTGGGGCAGCGAACACCGGGGAGCTGTTTTTT | CASRGSGAANTGELFF | TRBV19 | - | - | TRBJ2-2
TGTGCCAGCAGTCTTACCCTTGGACAGGGCTCTGGAAACACCATATATTTT | CASSLTLGQGSGNTIYF | TRBV28 | - | TRBD1 | TRBJ1-3
TGTGCCAGCAGCATTGGGACAGGGGGTTCACCCCTCCACTTT | CASSIGTGGSPLHF | TRBV7-3 | - | TRBD1 | TRBJ1-6
TGCGCCAGCAGCTCCCGAGGTTCTGAGGGGGCCGGGGCCAACGTCCTGACTTTC | CASSSRGSEGAGANVLTF | TRBV5-1 | - | TRBD1 | TRBJ2-6
TGCGCCAGCAGCCTCCAGGACAGAAACACCGGGGAGCTGTTTTTT | CASSLQDRNTGELFF | TRBV4-3 | - | - | TRBJ2-2